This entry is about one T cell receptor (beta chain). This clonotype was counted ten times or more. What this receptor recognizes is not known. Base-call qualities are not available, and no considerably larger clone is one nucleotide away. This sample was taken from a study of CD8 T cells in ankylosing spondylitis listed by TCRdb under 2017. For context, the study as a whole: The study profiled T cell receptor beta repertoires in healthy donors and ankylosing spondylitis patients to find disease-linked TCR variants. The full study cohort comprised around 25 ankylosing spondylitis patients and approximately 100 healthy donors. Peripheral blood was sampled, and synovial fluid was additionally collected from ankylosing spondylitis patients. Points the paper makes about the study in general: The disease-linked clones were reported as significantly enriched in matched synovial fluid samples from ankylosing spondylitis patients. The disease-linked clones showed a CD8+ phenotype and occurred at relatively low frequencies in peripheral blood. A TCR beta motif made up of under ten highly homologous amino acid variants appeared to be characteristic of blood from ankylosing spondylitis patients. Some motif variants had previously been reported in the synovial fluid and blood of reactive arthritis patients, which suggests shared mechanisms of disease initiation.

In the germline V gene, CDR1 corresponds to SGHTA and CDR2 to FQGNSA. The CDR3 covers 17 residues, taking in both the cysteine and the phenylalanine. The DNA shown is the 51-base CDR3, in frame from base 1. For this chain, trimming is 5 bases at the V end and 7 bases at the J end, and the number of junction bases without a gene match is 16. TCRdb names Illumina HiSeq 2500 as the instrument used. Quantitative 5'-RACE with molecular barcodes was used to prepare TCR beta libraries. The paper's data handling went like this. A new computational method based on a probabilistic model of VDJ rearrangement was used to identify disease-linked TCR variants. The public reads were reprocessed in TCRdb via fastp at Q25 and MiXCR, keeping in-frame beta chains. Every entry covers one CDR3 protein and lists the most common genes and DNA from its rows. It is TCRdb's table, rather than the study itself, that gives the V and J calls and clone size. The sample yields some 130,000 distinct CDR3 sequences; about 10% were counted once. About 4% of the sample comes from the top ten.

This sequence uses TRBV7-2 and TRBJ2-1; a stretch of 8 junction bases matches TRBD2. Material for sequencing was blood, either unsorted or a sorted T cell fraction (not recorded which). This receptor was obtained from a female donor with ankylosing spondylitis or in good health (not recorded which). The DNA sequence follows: TGTGCCAGCAGCCCTCCACGAGCGGGCGGGAGGATGAATGAGCAGTTCTTC. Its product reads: CASSPPRAGGRMNEQFF.